The TCR beta chain under discussion was sequenced for a study of T cells in Graves' hyperthyroidism and ophthalmopathy. Whole-study findings and limits: Within blood appeared most thyroid clonotypes that had expanded above 0.001. Ophthalmopathy stood apart from stable hyperthyroidism in a 13 V-J model. The model forecast ophthalmopathy, anticipating it by a median around 6.9 months before onset.

This CDR3 has 13 amino acids. Germline CDR1 and CDR2: MNHEY and SMNVEV (reference sequence). J gave up 6 bases and V 3 bases, and 3 bases lay outside the gene matches. RNA transcripts yielded amplified TCR beta CDR3 regions. The TCR CDR3 was amplified in a first-round RT-PCR using the HTBI primer set. TCRdb itself ran the multiplex PCR reads through MiXCR, one entry per CDR3 protein. This table has more than 450,000 distinct CDR3 sequences, 20% appearing once. The source of the PBMCs was over 8.5 ml of fresh peripheral blood. As to this clonotype: Its antigen is currently unknown.

The genes are TRBV27 and TRBJ1-2; 8 positions agree with TRBD1. The sequencing sample was made of blood. The TCR comes from a man aged 40-50 years with Graves' ophthalmopathy. The CDR3 DNA follows: TGTGCCAGCAGTTTCTCGACAGGGGATGGCTACACCTTC. It yields the protein CASSFSTGDGYTF.